This T cell receptor beta chain is from a study of T cell responses to AZD1222 COVID-19 vaccine. Germline CDR1 and CDR2: SEHNR and FQNEAQ (reference sequence). V was clipped by 5 bases and J by 5 bases, with 22 bases between them. The CDR3 extends over 16 amino acids. Clones were sequenced by immunoSEQ multiplex PCR, and TCRdb holds only the in-frame ones, with some missing. The table has 110,000 to 150,000 clones, roughly 88% seen once; the top ten hold about 3%. Study conclusions and caveats: The repertoires were collected only after the peak T cell response. Unmutated regions of variants are reportedly targeted by nearly half of spike-specific TCRs. Donors in the cohort were predominantly white British and more often female, and clonal diversity was possibly underestimated.

Regarding this clone: Antigen specificity is unknown.

Here the sequenced sample was peripheral blood, taken on day 0 of AZD1222 vaccination. This TCR was sampled from an adult in good health. This sequence joins TRBV7-9 and TRBJ2-7, with TRBD2 as a possible D gene (6 bases). The CDR3 DNA follows: TGTGCCAGCAGCCCAAACCGGGAGAAAAAAAACCACGAGCAGTACTTC. Encoded protein: CASSPNREKKNHEQYF.